This TCR beta chain was obtained from a study of T cells in localized non-small cell lung cancer. General study results and limits: Sequencing, confined to only one tumor region, leaves heterogeneity possible. Of the top 100 tumor clones, median about 56 were in adjacent lung, approximately 29 among its top 100. Longer overall survival was associated with a higher density of T cells in the blood.

As to this clone: Antigen: not known.

Assay used: immunoSEQ multiplex PCR; TCRdb lists only in-frame clones, some missing. Here the sample spans about 72,000 clones, just under 85% being singletons. This clonotype was obtained from a female donor at least 60 years old with stage I lung adenocarcinoma. The sample consisted of peripheral blood, taken before any cancer treatment.

The CDR3 DNA sequence: TGTGCCTGGAGAAACAGAGTGAACACTGAAGCTTTCTTT. This sequence encodes CAWRNRVNTEAFF. V usage is TRBV30 and J usage is TRBJ1-1; D call uncertain. Per germline, CDR1 GTSNPN and CDR2 SVGIG (reference sequence). The CDR3 extends over 13 amino acids. V was shortened by 3 bases and J by 0 bases, with 8 bases between the two germline ends.